One and the same sample provided the 12 T cell receptor beta chains below, sequenced in a study of blood T cell repertoires in COVID-19. The protocol was immunoSEQ multiplex PCR, while the TCRdb copy is restricted to in-frame clones and leaves out a portion. The repertoire includes a few hundred thousand clones, more than 70% of them detected once, and 1.3% sits in the top ten. The material sequenced was PBMCs or T cells enriched from blood (not recorded which). All receptors derive from a man between 25 and 39 years old who had recovered from COVID-19.

This clone was recorded a few times. The junction differs from germline at one of its ends, possibly a read error. J is TRBJ1-1 and V is TRBV29-1; the D gene is possibly TRBD1 (6 bases). This CDR3 region has 14 residues. Germline lookup yields CDR1 SQVTM and CDR2 ANQGSEA. The CDR3 here is CSVEERGAQHEAFF. The CDR3 nucleotides read TGCAGCGTCGAAGAGCGGGGGGCCCAACATGAAGCTTTCTTT. The full variable domain, with the rest looked up from reference TRBV29-1 and TRBJ1-1, is SAVISQKPSRDICQRGTSLTIQCQVDSQVTMMFWYRQQPGQSLTLIATANQGSEATYESGFVIDKFPISRPNLTFSTLTVSNMSPEDSSIYLCSVEERGAQHEAFFGQGTRLTVV.

As for this clone: Other DNA sequences of this sample code for an identical CDR3. The chain uses TRBV2 and TRBJ2-7, with 8 bases lining up with TRBD1. The CDR3 loop spans 15 amino acids. In germline, CDR1 is SNHLY, CDR2 FYNNEI. The J segment lost 1 base and the V segment lost 2 bases, leaving 4 bases of the junction unmatched. CDR3 in amino acids: CASSEPGGLSYEQYF. The CDR3 coding sequence is TGTGCCAGCAGTGAACCAGGGGGCCTTTCCTACGAGCAGTACTTC.

The rearrangement uses TRBV28 and TRBJ1-2; D ambiguous. Looked up from germline, CDR1 is MDHEN and CDR2 is SYDVKM. V lost 5 bases, J lost 8 bases, and 18 bases lay in between. CDR3 length equals 14 residues. The CDR3 here is CASSRLAGIEGYTF. The CDR3 bases are TGTGCCAGCAGTCGCTTAGCGGGAATCGAGGGCTACACCTTC.

V is TRBV12-3 or TRBV12-4 and J is TRBJ1-4; 7 positions agree with TRBD1. This CDR3 region has 11 residues. V shed 5 bases, J shed 16 bases, and the junction held 7 bases outside the gene matches. CDR3 bases: TGTGCCAGCAGTACCAACGGACAGGCGTTTTTT. Amino acids: CASSTNGQAFF.

This clone was observed once. The CDR3, as DNA: TGTGCCAGCAGTACTCCCGGGACAGGGTCCTATGGCTACACCTTC. It encodes CASSTPGTGSYGYTF. The chain is built from TRBV6-2 or TRBV6-3 and TRBJ1-2, with 9 bases lining up with TRBD1. From germline, CDR1 is MNHEY and CDR2 SVGEGT. With 5 bases clipped from V and 4 bases from J, the junction kept 8 bases outside the gene matches. CDR3 length equals 15 residues.

The chain joins TRBV7-8 to TRBJ1-1; no clear D. Deletions cut 6 bases from V and 10 bases from J, with 24 bases between. CDR3 length equals 15 residues. The germline CDR1 and CDR2 sequences are SGHVS and FQNEAQ. CDR3 protein: CASSFSTLTRGRAFF. CDR3 sequence (DNA): TGTGCCAGCAGTTTTTCCACCTTAACCCGGGGAAGAGCTTTCTTT.

The count of this clone is one. The chain carries TRBV6-6 and TRBJ2-1, with 7 nucleotides matching TRBD1. Germline lookup yields CDR1 MNHNY and CDR2 SVGAGI (reference sequence). The CDR3 covers 14 residues. After removal of 7 bases from V and 7 bases from J, the junction contained 10 bases not matched to a gene. The CDR3 coding sequence is TGTGCCAGCACCGAGGACAGGCATTGGAATGAGCAGTTCTTC. This codes for CASTEDRHWNEQFF.

V gene TRBV7-9 combines with J gene TRBJ1-2; no reliable D call. Trimming removed 2 bases from V and 4 bases from J, with 14 bases in between. Per the germline V gene, CDR1 is SEHNR and CDR2 is FQNEAQ (reference sequence). The CDR3 length is 15 residues. For the CDR3, the DNA is TGTGCCAGCAGCTTACGGAGAGGTGTATCCTATGGCTACACCTTC. Translated: CASSLRRGVSYGYTF.

The chain joins TRBV2 to TRBJ1-1; TRBD1 agrees at 7 bases. CDR1 SNHLY and CDR2 FYNNEI come from the germline V gene. The CDR3 has 12 residues. Trimming took 6 bases from V and 7 from J; bases not matched to a gene: 5. The CDR3: CASRTGLGEAFF. The CDR3 DNA reads as TGTGCCAGCAGGACAGGGTTGGGTGAAGCTTTCTTT.

The chain links TRBV3-1 (or the pseudogene TRBV3-2) to TRBJ1-1, with no clear D. The germline V gene has CDR1 LGHDT and CDR2 YNNKEL (reference sequence). The CDR3 totals 13 residues. V was cut by 4 bases and J by 7 bases, with 13 bases left in between. CDR3 sequence: CASSRTPGYEAFF. As DNA, the CDR3 is TGTGCCAGCAGCCGCACCCCGGGTTATGAAGCTTTCTTT.

The chain carries TRBV7-2 and TRBJ2-7, with 7 bases aligning to TRBD1. The V gene's germline CDR1 is SGHTA and CDR2 FQGNSA. Trimming cost V 2 bases and J 4 bases; bases outside gene matches: 5. The CDR3 is 14 amino acids. CDR3 sequence: CASSLIQGSYEQYF. For the CDR3, the DNA is TGTGCCAGCAGCTTAATACAGGGGTCTTACGAGCAGTACTTC.

V usage is TRBV29-1 and J usage is TRBJ1-1; tentative D call: TRBD1 (5 bases). This CDR3 has 12 residues. The ends were cut back, 6 bases at V and 6 bases at J, with 14 bases in the middle. The germline CDR1 and CDR2 sequences are SQVTM and ANQGSEA. The CDR3 nucleotides are TGCAGCGTGGGGCAGCAGGGCTCTGAAGCTTTCTTT. Translation gives CSVGQQGSEAFF.